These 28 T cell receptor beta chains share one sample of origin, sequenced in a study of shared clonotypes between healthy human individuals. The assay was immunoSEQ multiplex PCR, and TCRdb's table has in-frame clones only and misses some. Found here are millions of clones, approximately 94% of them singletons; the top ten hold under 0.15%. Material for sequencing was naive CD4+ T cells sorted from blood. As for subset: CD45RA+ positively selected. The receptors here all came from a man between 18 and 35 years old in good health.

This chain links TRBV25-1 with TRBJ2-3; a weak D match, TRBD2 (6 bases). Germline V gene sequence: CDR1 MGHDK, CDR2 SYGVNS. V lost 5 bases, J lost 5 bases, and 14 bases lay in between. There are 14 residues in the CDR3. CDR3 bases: TGTGCCAGCAGTCGGGAGTCCAGATTAGATACGCAGTATTTT. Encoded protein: CASSRESRLDTQYF.

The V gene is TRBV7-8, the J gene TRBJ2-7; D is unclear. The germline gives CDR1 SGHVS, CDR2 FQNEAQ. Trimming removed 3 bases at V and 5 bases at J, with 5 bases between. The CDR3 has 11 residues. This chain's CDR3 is CASSFLHEQYF. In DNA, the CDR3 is TGTGCCAGCAGCTTTCTTCACGAGCAGTACTTC.

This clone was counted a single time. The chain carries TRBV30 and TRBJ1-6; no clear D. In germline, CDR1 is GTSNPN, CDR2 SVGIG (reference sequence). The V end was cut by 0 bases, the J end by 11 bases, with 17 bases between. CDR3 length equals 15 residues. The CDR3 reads CAWSVLGQVWAPLHF. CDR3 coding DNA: TGTGCCTGGAGTGTATTGGGCCAGGTTTGGGCACCCCTCCACTTT.

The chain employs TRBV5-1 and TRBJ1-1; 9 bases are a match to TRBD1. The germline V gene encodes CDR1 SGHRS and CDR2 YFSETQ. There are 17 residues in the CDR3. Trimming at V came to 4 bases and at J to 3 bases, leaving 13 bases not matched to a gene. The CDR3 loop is CASSPTNRGHRDTEAFF. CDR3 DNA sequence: TGCGCCAGCAGCCCCACAAACAGGGGGCATAGGGACACTGAAGCTTTCTTT. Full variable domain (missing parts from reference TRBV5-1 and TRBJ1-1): KAGVTQTPRYLIKTRGQQVTLSCSPISGHRSVSWYQQTPGQGLQFLFEYFSETQRNKGNFPGRFSGRQFSNSRSEMNVSTLELGDSALYLCASSPTNRGHRDTEAFFGQGTRLTVV.

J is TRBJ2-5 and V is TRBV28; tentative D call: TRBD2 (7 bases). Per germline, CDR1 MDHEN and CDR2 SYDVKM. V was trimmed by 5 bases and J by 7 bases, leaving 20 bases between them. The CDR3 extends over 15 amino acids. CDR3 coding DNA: TGTGCCAGCAGTCACCGACTAGGGGGGGTTGGGACCCAGTACTTC. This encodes CASSHRLGGVGTQYF.

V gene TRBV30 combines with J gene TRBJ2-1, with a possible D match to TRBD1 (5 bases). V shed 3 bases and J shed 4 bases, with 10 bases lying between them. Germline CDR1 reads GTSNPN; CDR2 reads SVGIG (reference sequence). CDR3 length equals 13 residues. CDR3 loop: CAWSQGVYNEQFF. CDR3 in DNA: TGTGCCTGGAGCCAGGGTGTGTACAATGAGCAGTTCTTC.

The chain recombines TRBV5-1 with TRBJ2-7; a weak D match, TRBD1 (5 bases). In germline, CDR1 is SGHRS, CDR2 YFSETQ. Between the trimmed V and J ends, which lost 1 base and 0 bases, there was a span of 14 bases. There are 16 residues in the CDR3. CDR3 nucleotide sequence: TGCGCCAGCAGCTTGATTCAGGGCCCGAGCTCCTACGAGCAGTACTTC. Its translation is CASSLIQGPSSYEQYF.

DNA for the CDR3: TGTGCCAGCAGCCCCCCCGTGGCCCAAGAGACCCAGTACTTC. Protein product: CASSPPVAQETQYF. The rearrangement uses TRBV7-2 and TRBJ2-5; D is undetermined. Germline assignment: CDR1 SGHTA and CDR2 FQGNSA. CDR3 length: 14 amino acids. V gave up 5 bases and J gave up 1 base, with 11 bases separating them.

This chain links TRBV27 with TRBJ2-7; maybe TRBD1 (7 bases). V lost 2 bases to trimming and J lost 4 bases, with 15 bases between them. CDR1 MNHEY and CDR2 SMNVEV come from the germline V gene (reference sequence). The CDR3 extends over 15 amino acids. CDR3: CASSLEGRGAYEQYF. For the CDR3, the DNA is TGTGCCAGCAGTTTAGAGGGCAGGGGGGCTTACGAGCAGTACTTC.

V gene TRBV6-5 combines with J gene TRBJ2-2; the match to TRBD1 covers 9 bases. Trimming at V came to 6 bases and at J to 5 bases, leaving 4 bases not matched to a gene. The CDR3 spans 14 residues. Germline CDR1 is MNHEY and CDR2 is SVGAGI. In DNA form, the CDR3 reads TGTGCCAGCAGGTACAGGGGGCGTACCGGGGAGCTGTTTTTT. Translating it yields CASRYRGRTGELFF.

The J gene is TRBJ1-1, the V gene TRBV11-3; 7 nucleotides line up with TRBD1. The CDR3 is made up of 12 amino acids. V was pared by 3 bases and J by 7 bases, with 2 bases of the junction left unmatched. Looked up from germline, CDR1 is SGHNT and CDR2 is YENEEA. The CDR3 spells CASSFRDSEAFF. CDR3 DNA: TGTGCCAGCAGCTTCCGGGACAGTGAAGCTTTCTTT.

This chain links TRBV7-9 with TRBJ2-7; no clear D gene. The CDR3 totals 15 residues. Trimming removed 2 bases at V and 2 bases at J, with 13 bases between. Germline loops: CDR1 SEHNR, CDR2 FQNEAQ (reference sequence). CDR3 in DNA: TGTGCCAGCAGCTTACGGTATGGCGAGGCCTACGAGCAGTACTTC. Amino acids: CASSLRYGEAYEQYF.

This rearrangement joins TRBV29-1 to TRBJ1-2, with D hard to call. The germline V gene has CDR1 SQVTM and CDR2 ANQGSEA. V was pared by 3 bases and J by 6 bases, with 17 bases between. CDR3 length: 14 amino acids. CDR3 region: CSVDTQVVGDGYTF. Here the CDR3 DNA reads TGCAGCGTTGACACGCAGGTGGTGGGCGATGGCTACACCTTC.

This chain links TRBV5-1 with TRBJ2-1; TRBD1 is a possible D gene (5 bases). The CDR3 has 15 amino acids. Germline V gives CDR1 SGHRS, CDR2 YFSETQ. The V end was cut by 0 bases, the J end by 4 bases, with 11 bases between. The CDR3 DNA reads TGCGCCAGCAGCTTGGCGGTGGGGCGATACAATGAGCAGTTCTTC. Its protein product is CASSLAVGRYNEQFF.

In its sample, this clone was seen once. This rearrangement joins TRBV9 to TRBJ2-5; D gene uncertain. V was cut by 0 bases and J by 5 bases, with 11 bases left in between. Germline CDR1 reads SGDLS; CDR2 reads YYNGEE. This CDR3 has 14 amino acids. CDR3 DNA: TGTGCCAGCAGCGTAGTGGGGAACGGGGAGACCCAGTACTTC. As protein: CASSVVGNGETQYF.

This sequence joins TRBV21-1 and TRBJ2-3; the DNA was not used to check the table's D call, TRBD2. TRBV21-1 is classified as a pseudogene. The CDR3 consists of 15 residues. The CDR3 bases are TGTGCCAGCAGCAAATTACCAGCCATAGCGGATACGCAGTATTTT. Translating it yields CASSKLPAIADTQYF.

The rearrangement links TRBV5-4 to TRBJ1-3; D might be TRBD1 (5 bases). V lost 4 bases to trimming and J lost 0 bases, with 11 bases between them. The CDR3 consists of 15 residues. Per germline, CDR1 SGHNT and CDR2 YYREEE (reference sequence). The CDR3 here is CASSPHGGSGNTIYF. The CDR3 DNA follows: TGTGCCAGCAGCCCACACGGGGGCTCTGGAAACACCATATATTTT.

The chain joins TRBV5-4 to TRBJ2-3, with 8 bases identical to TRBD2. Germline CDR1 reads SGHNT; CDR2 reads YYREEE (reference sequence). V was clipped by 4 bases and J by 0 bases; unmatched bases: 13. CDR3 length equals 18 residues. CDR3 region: CASSPGGRGGISTDTQYF. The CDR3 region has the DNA TGTGCCAGCAGCCCGGGGGGGCGCGGGGGGATAAGCACAGATACGCAGTATTTT.

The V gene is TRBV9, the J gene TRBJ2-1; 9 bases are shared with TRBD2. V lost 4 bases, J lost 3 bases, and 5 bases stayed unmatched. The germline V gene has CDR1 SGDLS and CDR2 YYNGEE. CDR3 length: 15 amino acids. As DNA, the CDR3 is TGTGCCAGCAGCTCCCTAGCGGGACGCTACAATGAGCAGTTCTTC. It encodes CASSSLAGRYNEQFF.

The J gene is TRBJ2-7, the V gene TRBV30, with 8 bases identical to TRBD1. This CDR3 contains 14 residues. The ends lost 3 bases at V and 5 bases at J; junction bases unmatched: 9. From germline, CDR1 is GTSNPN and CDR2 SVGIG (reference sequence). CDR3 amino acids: CAWSGDRYVHEQYF. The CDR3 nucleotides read TGTGCCTGGAGCGGGGACAGGTACGTCCACGAGCAGTACTTC.

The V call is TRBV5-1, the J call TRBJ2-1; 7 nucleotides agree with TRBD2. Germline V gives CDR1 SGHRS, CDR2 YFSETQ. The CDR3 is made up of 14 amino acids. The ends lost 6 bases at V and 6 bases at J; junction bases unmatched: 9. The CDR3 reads CASTRGDLFNEQFF. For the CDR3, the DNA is TGCGCCAGCACCCGGGGGGATTTGTTCAATGAGCAGTTCTTC. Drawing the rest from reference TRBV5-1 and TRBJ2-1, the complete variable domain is KAGVTQTPRYLIKTRGQQVTLSCSPISGHRSVSWYQQTPGQGLQFLFEYFSETQRNKGNFPGRFSGRQFSNSRSEMNVSTLELGDSALYLCASTRGDLFNEQFFGPGTRLTVL.

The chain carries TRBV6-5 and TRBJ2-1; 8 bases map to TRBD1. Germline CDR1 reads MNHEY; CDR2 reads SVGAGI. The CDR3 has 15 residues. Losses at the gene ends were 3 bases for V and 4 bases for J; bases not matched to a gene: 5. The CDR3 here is CASSYQGAPYNEQFF. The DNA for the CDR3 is TGTGCCAGCAGTTATCAGGGGGCGCCGTACAATGAGCAGTTCTTC.

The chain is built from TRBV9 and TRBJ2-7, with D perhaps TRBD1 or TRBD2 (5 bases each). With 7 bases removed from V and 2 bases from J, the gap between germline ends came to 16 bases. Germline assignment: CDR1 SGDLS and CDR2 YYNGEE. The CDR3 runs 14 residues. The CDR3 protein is CASPLPGAAYEQYF. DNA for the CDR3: TGTGCCAGCCCCCTCCCCGGGGCCGCCTACGAGCAGTACTTC.

In DNA form, the CDR3 reads TGTGCCAGCAGGCCACCGGGACTAGCGGGATTTAGTGAGCAGTTCTTC. Amino acid sequence: CASRPPGLAGFSEQFF. This chain links TRBV5-4 with TRBJ2-1; 13 bases map to TRBD2. The CDR3 consists of 16 residues. Germline V gene lookup returns CDR1 SGHNT and CDR2 YYREEE (reference sequence). V was pared by 5 bases and J by 9 bases, with 11 bases of the junction left unmatched.

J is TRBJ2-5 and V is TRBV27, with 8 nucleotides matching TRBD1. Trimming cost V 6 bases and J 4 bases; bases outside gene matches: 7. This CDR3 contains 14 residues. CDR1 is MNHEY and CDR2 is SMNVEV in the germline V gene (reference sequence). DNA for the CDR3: TGTGCCAGCAGACGACAGGGGACGGGAGAGACCCAGTACTTC. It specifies CASRRQGTGETQYF.

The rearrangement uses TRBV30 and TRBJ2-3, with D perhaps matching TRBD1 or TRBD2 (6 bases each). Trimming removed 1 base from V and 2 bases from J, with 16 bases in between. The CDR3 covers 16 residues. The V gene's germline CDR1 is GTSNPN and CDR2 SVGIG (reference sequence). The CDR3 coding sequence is TGTGCCTGGAGTGGCCTTGGGGGGCTAGTCACAGATACGCAGTATTTT. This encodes CAWSGLGGLVTDTQYF.

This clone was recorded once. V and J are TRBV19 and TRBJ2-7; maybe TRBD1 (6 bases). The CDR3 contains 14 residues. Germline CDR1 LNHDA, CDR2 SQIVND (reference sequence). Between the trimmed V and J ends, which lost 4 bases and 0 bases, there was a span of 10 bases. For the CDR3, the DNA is TGTGCCAGTAGTACCGGGACATTCTCCTACGAGCAGTACTTC. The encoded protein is CASSTGTFSYEQYF.

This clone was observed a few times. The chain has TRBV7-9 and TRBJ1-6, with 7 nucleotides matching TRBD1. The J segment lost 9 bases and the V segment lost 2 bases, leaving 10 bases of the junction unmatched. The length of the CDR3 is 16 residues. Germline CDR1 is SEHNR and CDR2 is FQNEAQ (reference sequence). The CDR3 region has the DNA TGTGCCAGCAGCTTATCACAGGGGTCCAGGGGTTCACCCCTCCACTTT. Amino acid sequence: CASSLSQGSRGSPLHF.